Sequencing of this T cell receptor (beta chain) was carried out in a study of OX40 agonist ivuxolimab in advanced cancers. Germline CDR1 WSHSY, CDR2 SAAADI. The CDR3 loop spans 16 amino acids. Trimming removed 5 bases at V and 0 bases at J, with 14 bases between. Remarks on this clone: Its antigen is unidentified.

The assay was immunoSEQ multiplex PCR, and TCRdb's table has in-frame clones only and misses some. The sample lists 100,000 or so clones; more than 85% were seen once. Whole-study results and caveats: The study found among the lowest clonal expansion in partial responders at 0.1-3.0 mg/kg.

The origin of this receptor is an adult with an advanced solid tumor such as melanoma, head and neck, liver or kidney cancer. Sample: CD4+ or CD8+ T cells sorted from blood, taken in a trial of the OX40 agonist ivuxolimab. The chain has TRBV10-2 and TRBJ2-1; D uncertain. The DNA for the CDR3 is TGCGCCAGCAGTTTTAACAGTCGGACCTCCTACAATGAGCAGTTCTTC. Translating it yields CASSFNSRTSYNEQFF.